This entry concerns a single T cell receptor (beta chain). No antigen is known for it. This sample stems from a study of T cells after posttransplantation cyclophosphamide. Study-wide points: Recipient CMV seropositivity and CMV reactivation strongly tracked TRB clonality. Skin or GI-infiltrating T cells shared few TRB sequences with blood.

Cells defined as naive were viable CD3+CD4+ or CD3+CD8+ and CCR7+CD45RA+CD45RO-CD95-CD27+CD28+. The assay was immunoSEQ multiplex PCR, and TCRdb's table has in-frame clones only and misses some. The sample contains under 10,000 clones, 98% of which appear only once. In germline, CDR1 is SGHNT, CDR2 YYREEE (reference sequence). Deletions cut 0 bases from V and 4 bases from J, with 10 bases between. There are 14 residues in the CDR3. The rearrangement uses TRBV5-4 and TRBJ2-5; a possible D gene is TRBD1 (6 bases). Sequencing was performed on naive CD4+ T cells sorted from PBMCs. The sequence derives from a woman in her sixties or seventies in good health, CMV-negative, and a related stem cell transplant donor. CDR3 protein: CASSLDQGRETQYF. The CDR3, as DNA: TGTGCCAGCAGCTTGGACCAGGGGAGAGAGACCCAGTACTTC.